This entry lists 27 T cell receptor beta chains sequenced from one sample in a study of early T cells in non-severe SARS-CoV-2 infection. TCRdb re-analysed the 5' RACE reads in MiXCR, keeping a single row per CDR3 protein. The table shows 55,000 to 75,000 distinct CDR3 sequences, with 12% occurring only once. Sequencing was performed on whole blood. These receptors were collected from an adult who was a healthcare worker with PCR-confirmed SARS-CoV-2 infection or an uninfected control (not recorded which).

Many counts were recorded for this clonotype. The V call is TRBV7-7, the J call TRBJ2-1; no clear D. CDR3 length equals 13 residues. Germline V lookup: CDR1 SSHAT, CDR2 FNYEAQ (reference sequence). V lost 4 bases and J lost 4, with 8 bases in between. Here the CDR3 DNA reads TGTGCCAGCAGCTCGACCGGTTACAATGAGCAGTTCTTC. Translating gives CASSSTGYNEQFF.

Details on this clonotype: A much larger clone differs by one base, so this may be a read error. Lacking the conserved final phenylalanine or tryptophan, this CDR3 likely reflects a read error. J is TRBJ2-1 and V is TRBV15, with 11 bases matching TRBD2. The V and J ends lost 10 bases and 0 bases, in that order; junction bases with no gene match: 11. This CDR3 has 17 amino acids. Looked up from germline, CDR1 is LNHNV and CDR2 is YYDKDF (reference sequence). The CDR3 DNA follows: TGTGCCAGAGGGGGACTAGCGGATGGAAGCTCCTACAATGAGCAGTTCTTG. Protein product: CARGGLADGSSYNEQFL.

This clonotype has ten or more counts. The chain couples TRBV28 to TRBJ2-5; D perhaps matches TRBD2 (6 bases). The CDR3 has 16 residues. Per the germline V gene, CDR1 is MDHEN and CDR2 is SYDVKM. Trimming took off 3 bases at V and 0 bases at J, with 14 bases between the two ends. The DNA of the CDR3 is TGTGCCAGCAGTTTTTTCGGGGGTGGCGACCAAGAGACCCAGTACTTC. It translates to CASSFFGGGDQETQYF.

The gene calls are TRBV28 and TRBJ2-7; D could derive from TRBD1 or TRBD2 (5 bases each). CDR3 length: 11 residues. V gave up 7 bases and J gave up 9 bases, with 13 bases separating them. The V gene's germline CDR1 is MDHEN and CDR2 SYDVKM. This CDR3 reads CASTYRGPQYF. The CDR3 nucleotides are TGTGCCAGCACCTATCGGGGACCGCAGTACTTC.

There are many counts of this clonotype. The rearrangement joins TRBV7-2 to TRBJ2-3; 11 bases line up with TRBD2. Germline lookup yields CDR1 SGHTA and CDR2 FQGNSA. The CDR3 runs 17 residues. Unmatched junction bases numbered 7, after V lost 5 bases and J lost 0 bases. CDR3 nucleotide sequence: TGTGCCAGCAGCCGACAGCTAGCGGGAGGTAGCACAGATACGCAGTATTTT. This sequence encodes CASSRQLAGGSTDTQYF.

Note on this clonotype: This may be a read error, as it is one base from a much larger clone. The genes are TRBV6-1 and TRBJ1-2; the match to TRBD1 covers 9 bases. This CDR3 contains 15 residues. Germline values: CDR1 MNHNS, CDR2 SASEGT. The CDR3 sequence is CVTTVQTGGTYGYTF. The CDR3 coding sequence is TGTGTCACCACAGTCCAGACAGGGGGAACCTATGGCTACACCTTC.

This sequence joins TRBV25-1 and TRBJ2-2; 10 nucleotides match TRBD1. V was clipped by 4 bases and J by 4 bases; unmatched bases: 9. CDR3 size: 17 residues. The V gene's germline CDR1 is MGHDK and CDR2 SYGVNS. The CDR3 region is CASSARQGAGGTGELFF. The CDR3 DNA reads TGTGCCAGCAGTGCCAGACAGGGGGCGGGTGGCACCGGGGAGCTGTTTTTT.

This chain links TRBV29-1 with TRBJ1-1; TRBD1 aligns across 7 bases. Trimming took 6 bases from V and 6 from J; bases not matched to a gene: 4. CDR1 SQVTM and CDR2 ANQGSEA come from the germline V gene. CDR3 length: 11 amino acids. The CDR3 is CSVVGGSEAFF. Here the CDR3 DNA reads TGCAGCGTAGTAGGGGGCTCTGAAGCTTTCTTT.

This clonotype was recorded many times. This sequence joins TRBV4-2 and TRBJ1-5; no firm D call. Trimming took off 3 bases at V and 6 bases at J, with 9 bases between the two ends. Per germline, CDR1 LGHNA and CDR2 YNFKEQ. The length of the CDR3 is 13 residues. CDR3 DNA sequence: TGTGCCAGCAGCCAGATAGGTGGTCAGCCCCAGCATTTT. It is translated as CASSQIGGQPQHF.

This clonotype was recorded a few times. The genes are TRBV12-3 or TRBV12-4 and TRBJ2-2; TRBD1 aligns across 7 bases. V lost 8 bases to trimming and J lost 6 bases; unmatched junction nucleotides: 9. This CDR3 has 14 residues. CDR3 sequence (DNA): TGTGCCAGCCTGACAGGGAGTCCCCCCGGGGAGCTGTTTTTT. The encoded protein is CASLTGSPPGELFF.

The chain links TRBV28 to TRBJ1-1; no clear D gene. V was pared by 2 bases and J by 3 bases, with 4 bases between. Germline-derived CDR1 and CDR2 are MDHEN and SYDVKM. The CDR3 has 12 amino acids. CDR3 DNA: TGTGCCAGCAGTTTAAGGGACACTGAAGCTTTCTTT. It specifies CASSLRDTEAFF.

The rearrangement links TRBV7-9 to TRBJ2-1; no clear D gene. With 2 bases removed from V and 7 bases from J, the gap between germline ends came to 9 bases. The CDR3 is made up of 13 amino acids. Germline CDR1 SEHNR, CDR2 FQNEAQ (reference sequence). The DNA for the CDR3 is TGTGCCAGCAGCTTATCCGGCGTAAATGAGCAGTTCTTC. It translates to CASSLSGVNEQFF. The full variable domain, rest sourced from reference TRBV7-9 and TRBJ2-1, is DTGVSQNPRHKITKRGQNVTFRCDPISEHNRLYWYRQTLGQGPEFLTYFQNEAQLEKSRLLSDRFSAERPKGSFSTLEIQRTEQGDSAMYLCASSLSGVNEQFFGPGTRLTVL.

The V call is TRBV30, the J call TRBJ1-1; D remains unclear. The CDR3 runs to 13 residues. Trimming took off 2 bases at V and 1 base at J, with 8 bases between the two ends. CDR1 GTSNPN and CDR2 SVGIG come from the germline V gene (reference sequence). In DNA, the CDR3 is TGTGCCTGGAGTTTACATCAGAACACTGAAGCTTTCTTT. Protein product: CAWSLHQNTEAFF.

This clonotype was seen repeatedly, ten times or more. The rearrangement joins TRBV6-5 to TRBJ2-5; no firm D call. There are 13 residues in the CDR3. The germline CDR1 and CDR2 sequences are MNHEY and SVGAGI. V was cut by 4 bases and J by 0 bases, with 6 bases left in between. Written as DNA, the CDR3 is TGTGCCAGCAGTTCCCAGTACCAAGAGACCCAGTACTTC. Residues: CASSSQYQETQYF.

V usage is TRBV7-6 and J usage is TRBJ1-1, with TRBD1 as a possible D gene (6 bases). The CDR3 runs to 14 residues. The germline V gene encodes CDR1 SGHVS and CDR2 FNYEAQ. With 5 bases removed from V and 4 bases from J, the gap between germline ends came to 14 bases. The CDR3 nucleotides read TGTGCCAGCAGCCCCGCCCAGGGGTCCACTGAAGCTTTCTTT. Protein sequence: CASSPAQGSTEAFF.

The V gene is TRBV7-9, the J gene TRBJ1-1; D gene unclear. CDR3 length equals 16 residues. Germline assignment: CDR1 SEHNR and CDR2 FQNEAQ (reference sequence). V was clipped by 5 bases and J by 6 bases, with 22 bases between them. The CDR3 region has the DNA TGTGCCAGCAGCCGAGGGCCGGACGGCTTCGTCCCTGAAGCTTTCTTT. The encoded protein is CASSRGPDGFVPEAFF. Supplemented by reference TRBV7-9 and TRBJ1-1, the full variable domain reads DTGVSQNPRHKITKRGQNVTFRCDPISEHNRLYWYRQTLGQGPEFLTYFQNEAQLEKSRLLSDRFSAERPKGSFSTLEIQRTEQGDSAMYLCASSRGPDGFVPEAFFGQGTRLTVV.

In its sample, this clonotype was seen many times. The rearrangement joins TRBV7-9 to TRBJ2-2; 9 bases agree with TRBD2. V lost 1 base, J lost 6 bases, and 0 bases stayed unmatched. The CDR3 consists of 14 residues. CDR1 is SEHNR and CDR2 is FQNEAQ in the germline V gene (reference sequence). The CDR3 reads CASSLGLAAGELFF. In nucleotides, the CDR3 is TGTGCCAGCAGCTTAGGACTAGCGGCCGGGGAGCTGTTTTTT.

This clonotype was recorded many times. This chain links TRBV20-1 with TRBJ1-4; 7 bases map to TRBD1. This CDR3 contains 15 residues. Trimming took 0 bases from V and 6 from J; bases not matched to a gene: 7. CDR1 and CDR2 (germline): DFQATT, SNEGSKA (reference sequence). CDR3 amino acids: CSARDSARGYEKLFF. CDR3 sequence (DNA): TGCAGTGCTAGAGATTCGGCCAGGGGGTATGAAAAACTGTTTTTT.

The sample holds many counts of this clonotype. The chain combines TRBV24-1 with TRBJ2-2; TRBD1 matches at 9 bases. Germline lookup yields CDR1 KGHDR and CDR2 SFDVKD. The V segment lost 7 bases and the J segment 6 bases; nucleotides outside the gene matches: 5. CDR3 length: 14 residues. CDR3 coding DNA: TGTGCCACCAGAGGACAGGGGTGGTCCGGGGAGCTGTTTTTT. This gives the protein CATRGQGWSGELFF.

This clonotype occurred a few times. V usage is TRBV2 and J usage is TRBJ1-5; the D gene is possibly TRBD1 (6 bases). Trimming removed 8 bases from V and 2 bases from J, with 13 bases in between. Per the germline V gene, CDR1 is SNHLY and CDR2 is FYNNEI. The CDR3 sequence is 14 residues long. The CDR3 region has the DNA TGTGCCAGCGGGAGCAGGGGACGCAATCAGCCCCAGCATTTT. This gives the protein CASGSRGRNQPQHF.

This chain joins TRBV7-9 and TRBJ2-1, with D unclear. CDR3 length: 15 residues. V shed 3 bases and J shed 2 bases, with 11 bases lying between them. Germline-derived CDR1 and CDR2 are SEHNR and FQNEAQ (reference sequence). CDR3: CASSLVGSTYNEQFF. The CDR3 DNA reads TGTGCCAGCAGCTTGGTCGGCAGTACCTACAATGAGCAGTTCTTC.

The V call is TRBV11-2, the J call TRBJ2-1, with D unclear. The germline V and J ends were trimmed by 4 bases and 5 bases, with 9 bases remaining between them. Germline assignment: CDR1 SGHAT and CDR2 FQNNGV. This CDR3 spans 13 amino acids. The CDR3 nucleotides read TGTGCCAGCAGCTCCGGGCCCAACAATGAGCAGTTCTTC. Its translation: CASSSGPNNEQFF.

This chain's CDR3 is CASSLLDEQFF. CDR3 nucleotides: TGTGCCAGCAGTTTACTGGATGAGCAGTTCTTC. The V gene is TRBV28, the J gene TRBJ2-1, with D hard to call. Germline V gene data show CDR1 as MDHEN and CDR2 as SYDVKM. V was cut by 2 bases and J by 8 bases, with 4 bases left in between. The CDR3 totals 11 residues.

This clonotype has ten or more counts. This sequence joins TRBV18 and TRBJ1-1, with D hard to call. CDR3 length: 14 amino acids. The ends were cut back, 6 bases at V and 1 base at J, with 12 bases in the middle. Germline values: CDR1 KGHSH, CDR2 LQKENI. In nucleotides, the CDR3 is TGTGCCAGCTCCGTGGCCTCGGGGAACACTGAAGCTTTCTTT. Its protein product is CASSVASGNTEAFF. Combining the CDR3 with reference TRBV18 and TRBJ1-1 gives the whole variable domain NAGVMQNPRHLVRRRGQEARLRCSPMKGHSHVYWYRQLPEEGLKFMVYLQKENIIDESGMPKERFSAEFPKEGPSILRIQQVVRGDSAAYFCASSVASGNTEAFFGQGTRLTVV.

This clonotype was seen at least ten times. The V and J genes are TRBV28 and TRBJ1-6; D not resolved. Trimming removed 6 bases at V and 7 bases at J, with 10 bases between. The CDR3 has 13 amino acids. Germline V lookup: CDR1 MDHEN, CDR2 SYDVKM. For the CDR3, the DNA is TGTGCCAGCAGCCCCCCGACCAATTCACCCCTCCACTTT. Amino acids: CASSPPTNSPLHF.

The V gene is TRBV14, the J gene TRBJ1-4; D not resolved. Trimming shortened V by 1 base and J by 12 bases, and 9 bases separated the two germline ends. The CDR3 contains 12 residues. Germline lookup yields CDR1 SGHDN and CDR2 FVKESK. The CDR3 bases are TGTGCCAGCAGCCAAGTTCCGTGGGAACTGTTTTTT. As protein: CASSQVPWELFF.

The chain carries TRBV6-5 and TRBJ2-7; D uncertain. The CDR3 totals 15 residues. CDR1 MNHEY and CDR2 SVGAGI come from the germline V gene. Trimming left V 0 bases short and J 3 bases short, with 12 bases between. The CDR3, as DNA: TGTGCCAGCAGTTACTCGAGGACCTACATCTACGAGCAGTACTTC. Translating it yields CASSYSRTYIYEQYF.